This T cell receptor (beta chain) was profiled in a study of shared clonotypes between healthy human individuals. V was trimmed by 7 bases and J by 1 base, leaving 10 bases between them. CDR1 and CDR2 (germline): ENHRY, SYGVKD. The CDR3 spans 13 residues. Authors' data handling: In the immunoSEQ data, sequences were junction-only and lacked quality scores, so filtering differed. Method: immunoSEQ multiplex PCR; TCRdb's copy keeps in-frame clones and lacks some. Clone size and V and J calls were adopted from that table, with D and trimming inferred from the DNA. The data show about 1 million clones, 65% to 80% seen once. Every donor, a Caucasian adult, lived in Nashville, Tennessee. In the CD4+ fraction, cells were divided into CD45RA+ naive and CD45RA-negative memory subsets.

V usage is TRBV10-3 and J usage is TRBJ1-1; D is unresolved. Sequences were obtained from memory CD4+ T cells sorted from blood. The subset was: CD45RA-negative fraction. The sequence was obtained from a young man in good health. The CDR3 DNA is TGTGCCATCACTCACGGGTCGAACACTGAAGCTTTCTTT. This gives the protein CAITHGSNTEAFF.